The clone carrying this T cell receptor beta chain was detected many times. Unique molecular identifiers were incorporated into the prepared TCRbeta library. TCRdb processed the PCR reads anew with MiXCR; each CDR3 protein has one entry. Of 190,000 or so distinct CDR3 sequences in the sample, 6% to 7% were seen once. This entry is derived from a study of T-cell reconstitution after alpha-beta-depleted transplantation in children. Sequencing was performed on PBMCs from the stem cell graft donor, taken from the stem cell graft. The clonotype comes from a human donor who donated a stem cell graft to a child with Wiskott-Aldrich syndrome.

This CDR3 reads CASTPQELGAYEQYF. Written as DNA, the CDR3 is TGTGCCAGCACCCCCCAGGAGCTGGGGGCCTACGAGCAGTACTTC. This chain links TRBV12-3 or TRBV12-4 with TRBJ2-7; the D gene could be TRBD1 or TRBD2 (5 bases each). The CDR3 covers 15 residues. V lost 7 bases and J lost 2, with 18 bases in between.